This paragraph covers one T cell receptor (beta chain) sequence. The antigen is not known. No infections or other immune events were documented during collection. Germline V gives CDR1 MDHEN, CDR2 SYDVKM. The CDR3 spans 16 residues. J lost 7 bases, V lost 3 bases, and 10 bases had no gene match. Only in-frame clones appear in the TCRdb table, and some are missing; sequencing was by immunoSEQ multiplex PCR. Here the sample spans approximately 100,000 clones, about 91% being singletons. This record belongs to a study of identifying expanded T cells in peripheral blood. Study-level points and caveats: Variance in clone template counts between approximately 2-week samples significantly increased with total template count across all healthy donors.

The sequenced material came from blood. This chain connects TRBV28 to TRBJ1-4; 8 nucleotides align to TRBD1. This TCR was sampled from a person aged 18 to 70 in good health. The DNA for the CDR3 is TGTGCCAGCAGTTTCCCGACAGGGGAGTTTCGTGAAAAACTGTTTTTT. Translating it yields CASSFPTGEFREKLFF.